The 28 T cell receptor beta chains given below trace back to one sample, sequenced in a study of beta chain features in type 1 diabetes. The study reverse transcribed the entire isolated RNA, so it sequenced expressed TCRB transcripts. Using immunoSEQ multiplex PCR, the repertoire was profiled, and TCRdb retains in-frame clones only, with some absent. Found here are hundreds of thousands of clones, over 12% of them singletons; the top ten hold 0.03% to 0.04%. Their specific antigens are unknown. General observations from the study: Shortening that was moderate but significant affected the TCRB CDR3s of Type 1 diabetes patients in all four CD4+ subsets.

Sequencing used naive CD4+ T cells from blood. These receptor sequences come from a man younger than 35 with type 1 diabetes.

This clone appeared a single time. A much larger clonotype is one base distant, so this may be a read error. The chain uses TRBV7-2 and TRBJ2-1, with D unclear. Germline V gene sequence: CDR1 SGHTA, CDR2 FQGNSA. This CDR3 is 14 amino acids long. V dropped 3 bases and J dropped 0 bases, with 6 bases sitting between them. The CDR3, as DNA: TGTGCCAGCAGCTTCACGAGCTCCTACAATGAGCAGTTCTTC. Encoded protein: CASSFTSSYNEQFF.

The table lists this clone with a few counts. The genes are TRBV7-2 and TRBJ1-1, with D possibly matching TRBD1 (6 bases). Germline V CDR1 and CDR2: SGHTA, FQGNSA. This CDR3 spans 14 amino acids. Trimming left V 6 bases short and J 1 base short, with 12 bases between. CDR3 region: CASSPTGRNTEAFF. The CDR3 DNA sequence: TGTGCCAGCAGTCCGACAGGTAGGAACACTGAAGCTTTCTTT. Combining the CDR3 with reference TRBV7-2 and TRBJ1-1 gives the whole variable domain GAGVSQSPSNKVTEKGKDVELRCDPISGHTALYWYRQSLGQGLEFLIYFQGNSAPDKSGLPSDRFSAERTGGSVSTLTIQRTQQEDSAVYLCASSPTGRNTEAFFGQGTRLTVV.

The sample holds a few counts of this clone. The chain joins TRBV10-3 to TRBJ2-1, with 10 positions matching TRBD1. Germline values: CDR1 ENHRY, CDR2 SYGVKD. The trim removed 8 bases at V and 8 bases at J, leaving 12 bases unmatched. This CDR3 contains 15 residues. The CDR3 nucleotides read TGTGCCATCGGACAACGACAGGGGGCTAGGGATGAGCAGTTCTTC. Translated, it gives CAIGQRQGARDEQFF.

The chain has TRBV25-1 and TRBJ1-3, with 9 positions matching TRBD1. J gave up 4 bases and V 2 bases, and 6 bases lay outside the gene matches. The CDR3 is made up of 16 amino acids. Germline V CDR1 and CDR2: MGHDK, SYGVNS. The CDR3: CASSEIGQGKGNTIYF. The CDR3 bases are TGTGCCAGCAGTGAAATCGGACAGGGGAAAGGAAACACCATATATTTT.

In its sample, this clone was seen a few times. The rearrangement uses TRBV19 and TRBJ1-1, with D possibly TRBD1 on 6 matching bases. V was pared by 7 bases and J by 4 bases, with 10 bases between. Germline-derived CDR1 and CDR2 are LNHDA and SQIVND (reference sequence). The CDR3 runs 12 residues. The CDR3 is CASTLGGTEAFF. The CDR3 region has the DNA TGTGCCAGTACCCTAGGGGGCACTGAAGCTTTCTTT.

This sequence joins TRBV29-1 and TRBJ1-1; D possibly corresponds to TRBD1 (5 bases). This CDR3 has 12 amino acids. The V end was cut by 8 bases, the J end by 1 base, with 11 bases between. The germline V gene has CDR1 SQVTM and CDR2 ANQGSEA. The CDR3 region has the DNA TGCAGCTCGGGCAGGGAGAACACTGAAGCTTTCTTT. Translation gives CSSGRENTEAFF. Combining the CDR3 with reference TRBV29-1 and TRBJ1-1 gives the whole variable domain SAVISQKPSRDICQRGTSLTIQCQVDSQVTMMFWYRQQPGQSLTLIATANQGSEATYESGFVIDKFPISRPNLTFSTLTVSNMSPEDSSIYLCSSGRENTEAFFGQGTRLTVV.

This clone was observed a handful of times. Other DNA sequences in the sample encode the same CDR3. The chain recombines TRBV7-2 with TRBJ1-1; D uncertain. CDR1 is SGHTA and CDR2 is FQGNSA in the germline V gene. The CDR3 spans 14 residues. V was pared by 1 base and J by 0 bases, with 6 bases between. The CDR3 DNA follows: TGTGCCAGCAGCTTAGGCACAGTGAACACTGAAGCTTTCTTT. This gives the protein CASSLGTVNTEAFF.

This clone was observed a handful of times. V gene TRBV25-1 combines with J gene TRBJ2-1; 9 nucleotides align to TRBD2. CDR3 length equals 15 residues. Trimming took 8 bases from V and 4 from J; bases not matched to a gene: 9. Germline V gives CDR1 MGHDK, CDR2 SYGVNS. The CDR3 is CASSQAGGRYNEQFF. Written as DNA, the CDR3 is TGTGCCAGCTCTCAGGCGGGAGGGCGGTACAATGAGCAGTTCTTC. The variable domain in full, completed from reference TRBV25-1 and TRBJ2-1, reads EADIYQTPRYLVIGTGKKITLECSQTMGHDKMYWYQQDPGMELHLIHYSYGVNSTEKGDLSSESTVSRIRTEHFPLTLESARPSHTSQYLCASSQAGGRYNEQFFGPGTRLTVL.

The genes are TRBV30 and TRBJ2-3; D not certain. CDR3 size: 13 residues. CDR1 GTSNPN and CDR2 SVGIG come from the germline V gene (reference sequence). V was cut by 1 base and J by 4 bases, with 9 bases left in between. CDR3 DNA: TGTGCCTGGAGTGGGGAAGTGCCAGATACGCAGTATTTT. This gives the protein CAWSGEVPDTQYF.

This clone was counted only a few times. V usage is TRBV23-1 and J usage is TRBJ2-2; perhaps TRBD1 as D (5 bases). TRBV23-1 is annotated as an ORF whose role is uncertain. This CDR3 is 17 amino acids long. V was clipped by 0 bases and J by 0 bases, with 11 bases between them. The CDR3 DNA is TGCGCCAGCAGTCAATCTTGGAAACAGGCGAACACCGGGGAGCTGTTTTTT. Translating it yields CASSQSWKQANTGELFF.

This clone was detected a few times. The chain combines TRBV20-1 with TRBJ2-1; D unclear. V dropped 6 bases and J dropped 7 bases, with 10 bases sitting between them. This CDR3 is 11 amino acids long. Germline values: CDR1 DFQATT, CDR2 SNEGSKA (reference sequence). This CDR3 reads CSAINRNEQFF. The CDR3 DNA reads as TGCAGTGCCATAAACCGAAATGAGCAGTTCTTC.

The V gene is TRBV4-1, the J gene TRBJ1-2; D gene unclear. Germline-derived CDR1 and CDR2 are MGHRA and YSYEKL. The CDR3 consists of 14 residues. V lost 8 bases and J lost 2, with 15 bases in between. CDR3 region: CASCLLVGNYGYTF. DNA of the CDR3: TGCGCCAGCTGCCTCCTGGTGGGGAACTATGGCTACACCTTC.

This rearrangement joins TRBV6-5 to TRBJ2-1; 7 nucleotides align to TRBD1. Germline V gene data show CDR1 as MNHEY and CDR2 as SVGAGI. Trimming cost V 2 bases and J 0 bases; bases outside gene matches: 1. The CDR3 is 15 residues long. CDR3: CASSYPGGSYNEQFF. CDR3 bases: TGTGCCAGCAGTTACCCAGGGGGCTCCTACAATGAGCAGTTCTTC.

This clone was detected only a few times. J is TRBJ2-5 and V is TRBV27, with D hard to call. Per the germline V gene, CDR1 is MNHEY and CDR2 is SMNVEV (reference sequence). CDR3 length equals 12 residues. The V gene lost 5 bases and the J gene lost 4 bases, with 8 bases spanning the gap. The CDR3 nucleotides are TGTGCCAGCAGTCCCCCTGGAGAGACCCAGTACTTC. It translates to CASSPPGETQYF.

CDR3 coding DNA: TGTGCCAGCAACCGTCTTAGGGGGGTGAGCACAGATACGCAGTATTTT. Its protein product is CASNRLRGVSTDTQYF. The chain links TRBV2 to TRBJ2-3, with D perhaps given as TRBD1 or TRBD2 (6 bases each). CDR1 and CDR2 (germline): SNHLY, FYNNEI. V shed 7 bases and J shed 0 bases, with 17 bases lying between them. The CDR3 sequence is 16 residues long.

The V and J genes are TRBV6-5 and TRBJ2-7; maybe TRBD2 (6 bases). The CDR3 totals 15 residues. Trimming removed 5 bases from V and 2 bases from J, with 16 bases in between. The germline CDR1 and CDR2 sequences are MNHEY and SVGAGI. The CDR3 sequence is CASSPPSAGPYEQYF. As DNA, the CDR3 is TGTGCCAGCAGTCCCCCGTCAGCGGGCCCCTACGAGCAGTACTTC.

This clone occurred a few times. The V gene is TRBV5-1, the J gene TRBJ2-1; 7 bases are a match to TRBD1. The CDR3 contains 17 residues. CDR1 SGHRS and CDR2 YFSETQ come from the germline V gene. After removal of 3 bases from V and 8 bases from J, the junction contained 17 bases not matched to a gene. CDR3 loop: CASSSGKTGYALDEQFF. Here the CDR3 DNA reads TGCGCCAGCAGCTCAGGCAAGACAGGGTATGCCCTTGATGAGCAGTTCTTC.

The V gene is TRBV20-1, the J gene TRBJ1-6, with TRBD1 matching 7 bases. The CDR3 runs to 11 residues. CDR1 and CDR2 from the germline V gene are DFQATT and SNEGSKA (reference sequence). The V gene end was trimmed by 8 bases and the J gene end by 7 bases; junction bases not matched to a gene: 2. The CDR3 protein is CSSGGNSPLHF. CDR3 bases: TGCAGTTCAGGGGGGAATTCACCCCTCCACTTT.

There are a few counts of this clone. The J gene is TRBJ2-5, the V gene TRBV30; D gene unclear. The CDR3 is 16 residues long. With 0 bases removed from V and 7 bases from J, the gap between germline ends came to 21 bases. The germline V gene has CDR1 GTSNPN and CDR2 SVGIG (reference sequence). Here the CDR3 DNA reads TGTGCCTGGAGTGTAATCGGGTCTAACCGGCCTGGGACCCAGTACTTC. Protein sequence: CAWSVIGSNRPGTQYF.

The chain is built from TRBV30 and TRBJ2-7; 7 nucleotides align to TRBD1. CDR3 length: 12 residues. CDR1 GTSNPN and CDR2 SVGIG come from the germline V gene (reference sequence). Trimming cost V 4 bases and J 5 bases; bases outside gene matches: 5. CDR3 in amino acids: CAWTGGFDEQYF. Here the CDR3 DNA reads TGTGCCTGGACAGGGGGATTCGACGAGCAGTACTTC.

The rearrangement joins TRBV7-3 to TRBJ2-7; tentative D call: TRBD1 (6 bases). V lost 1 base to trimming and J lost 6 bases, with 10 bases between them. Germline V CDR1 and CDR2: SGHTA, FQGTGA. There are 13 residues in the CDR3. The CDR3 reads CASSLNREGEQYF. CDR3 nucleotide sequence: TGTGCCAGCAGCTTAAACAGGGAAGGCGAGCAGTACTTC.

This chain connects TRBV4-3 to TRBJ2-1, with 9 bases aligning to TRBD2. Trimming took 0 bases from V and 1 from J; bases not matched to a gene: 1. Per the germline V gene, CDR1 is LGHNA and CDR2 is YSLEER. This CDR3 region has 16 residues. The CDR3 protein is CASSQDGLASYNEQFF. Written as DNA, the CDR3 is TGCGCCAGCAGCCAAGATGGACTAGCGTCCTACAATGAGCAGTTCTTC.

The chain uses TRBV11-3 and TRBJ2-1; D gene unclear. Germline V gene lookup returns CDR1 SGHNT and CDR2 YENEEA. V was shortened by 6 bases and J by 1 base, with 4 bases between the two germline ends. The length of the CDR3 is 12 residues. The CDR3 DNA sequence: TGTGCCAGCAGTAAGTCCTACAATGAGCAGTTCTTC. Protein: CASSKSYNEQFF. Full variable domain (rest looked up from reference TRBV11-3 and TRBJ2-1): EAGVVQSPRYKIIEKKQPVAFWCNPISGHNTLYWYLQNLGQGPELLIRYENEEAVDDSQLPKDRFSAERLKGVDSTLKIQPAELGDSAVYLCASSKSYNEQFFGPGTRLTVL.

The chain is built from TRBV28 and TRBJ1-5; D ambiguous. Trimming shortened V by 2 bases and J by 4 bases, and 9 bases separated the two germline ends. Germline values: CDR1 MDHEN, CDR2 SYDVKM. The CDR3 extends over 14 amino acids. In DNA, the CDR3 is TGTGCCAGCAGTTTAAGGTCAGGTAATCAGCCCCAGCATTTT. Protein sequence: CASSLRSGNQPQHF.

The rearrangement joins TRBV5-1 to TRBJ2-6; tentative D call: TRBD1 (6 bases). There are 15 residues in the CDR3. From germline, CDR1 is SGHRS and CDR2 YFSETQ. Between the trimmed V and J ends, which lost 4 bases and 2 bases, there was a span of 10 bases. This CDR3 is CASSETGTGANVLTF. The CDR3 DNA is TGCGCCAGCAGCGAAACAGGGACTGGGGCCAACGTCCTGACTTTC. Combining the CDR3 with reference TRBV5-1 and TRBJ2-6 gives the whole variable domain KAGVTQTPRYLIKTRGQQVTLSCSPISGHRSVSWYQQTPGQGLQFLFEYFSETQRNKGNFPGRFSGRQFSNSRSEMNVSTLELGDSALYLCASSETGTGANVLTFGAGSRLTVL.

This clone was counted only a few times. The rearrangement links TRBV30 to TRBJ2-3, with 10 bases aligning to TRBD2. V gave up 7 bases and J gave up 2 bases; unmatched junction bases: 6. This CDR3 has 14 residues. Germline CDR1 is GTSNPN and CDR2 is SVGIG (reference sequence). The CDR3 sequence: CAFGLAASTDTQYF. The CDR3, as DNA: TGTGCCTTCGGACTAGCGGCCTCCACAGATACGCAGTATTTT. The full variable domain, completed using reference TRBV30 and TRBJ2-3, is SQTIHQWPATLVQPVGSPLSLECTVEGTSNPNLYWYRQAAGRGLQLLFYSVGIGQISSEVPQNLSASRPQDRQFILSSKKLLLSDSGFYLCAFGLAASTDTQYFGPGTRLTVL.

Only a few counts were recorded for this clone. This chain joins TRBV30 and TRBJ2-2; 7 positions agree with TRBD1. Germline CDR1 GTSNPN, CDR2 SVGIG (reference sequence). There are 15 residues in the CDR3. J was trimmed by 7 bases and V by 0 bases; bases with no gene match: 8. The CDR3 spells CAWSVGPTGIGELFF. DNA of the CDR3: TGTGCCTGGAGTGTAGGACCGACAGGGATCGGGGAGCTGTTTTTT.

Regarding this clone: Other nucleotide sequences from this sample produce the same CDR3. The rearrangement uses TRBV9 and TRBJ2-6; D is ambiguous. This CDR3 has 15 amino acids. From germline, CDR1 is SGDLS and CDR2 YYNGEE. Trimming shortened V by 2 bases and J by 0 bases, and 6 bases separated the two germline ends. CDR3 in amino acids: CASSVSGSGANVLTF. The CDR3 DNA follows: TGTGCCAGCAGCGTTAGTGGCTCTGGGGCCAACGTCCTGACTTTC.